This record looks at one T cell receptor beta chain sequence and its context. This sample was included in a study of PD-1 blockade in mismatch repair-deficient tumors. Only in-frame clones appear in the TCRdb table, and some are missing; sequencing was by immunoSEQ multiplex PCR. The sample carries 120,000 or so clones, around 86% recorded once. Germline CDR1 reads MDHEN; CDR2 reads SYDVKM. Trimming stripped 8 bases from V and 4 bases from J, with 12 bases between. This CDR3 contains 12 residues. J is TRBJ2-7 and V is TRBV28; D is undetermined. This clonotype was obtained from an adult with mismatch repair-deficient cancer. The sequences come from peripheral blood, collected 44 weeks after starting pembrolizumab. In DNA, the CDR3 is TGTGCCAGCGGAATGTTTAGTTACGAGCAGTACTTC. This gives the protein CASGMFSYEQYF.